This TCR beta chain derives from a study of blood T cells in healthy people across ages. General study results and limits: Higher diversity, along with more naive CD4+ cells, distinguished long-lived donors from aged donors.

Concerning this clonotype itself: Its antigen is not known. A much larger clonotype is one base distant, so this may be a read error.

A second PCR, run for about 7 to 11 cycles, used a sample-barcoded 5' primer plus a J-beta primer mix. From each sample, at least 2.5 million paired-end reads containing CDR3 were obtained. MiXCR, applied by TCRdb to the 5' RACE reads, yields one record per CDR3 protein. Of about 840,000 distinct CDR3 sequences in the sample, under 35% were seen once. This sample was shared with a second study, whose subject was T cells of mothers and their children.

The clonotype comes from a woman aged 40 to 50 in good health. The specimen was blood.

CDR3 sequence: CASRSTGRSYEQYF. The DNA of the CDR3 is TGTGCCAGCAGGTCGACAGGGAGGAGCTACGAGCAGTACTTC. J is TRBJ2-7 and V is TRBV12-3 or TRBV12-4; TRBD1 might be the D (7 bases). Trimming pared 6 bases from V and 3 bases from J, leaving 15 bases between. The CDR3 length is 14 residues.